The next 20 T cell receptor beta chains were all read from a single sample in a study of T cells expressing NK-cell markers. TCRdb reprocessed the 5' RACE reads, keeping one entry per CDR3 protein, no DNA. The ten top clones account for approximately 3.5%, within a sample of about 540,000 distinct CDR3 sequences. Sequenced material: blood T cells: a sorted CD56 or NKG2C T cell subset, CD4+ or CD8+ T cells, or bulk PBMC T cells (not recorded which). The receptors derive from a man younger than 35 in good health.

The rearrangement links TRBV4-1 to TRBJ1-1; the TRBD1 assignment by TCRdb is unverifiable without DNA. This CDR3 contains 14 residues. Germline CDR1 and CDR2: MGHRA and YSYEKL. CDR3 sequence: CASSQRGSFGLAFF.

The rearrangement links TRBV12-3 or TRBV12-4 to TRBJ1-2; the D call from TCRdb, TRBD1, cannot be confirmed without DNA. The CDR3 is 13 amino acids. The CDR3 is CASSLDWGYGYTF.

The V call is TRBV7-2, the J call TRBJ2-1; TCRdb's D call of TRBD2 is untestable without DNA. Germline CDR1 SGHTA, CDR2 FQGNSA. CDR3 length: 17 amino acids. CDR3 amino acids: CASSPEGLAGGWDEQFF.

The chain joins TRBV29-1 to TRBJ2-4; TCRdb gives TRBD2 as the D gene, but with no DNA this cannot be confirmed. The CDR3 contains 14 residues. Germline CDR1 is SQVTM and CDR2 is ANQGSEA. CDR3 loop: CSVVGEVAKNIQYF.

The CDR3 protein is CSSEGLAGTGELFF. The chain combines TRBV20-1 with TRBJ2-2; TCRdb designates TRBD2, a call that cannot be tested without DNA. Germline V lookup: CDR1 DFQATT, CDR2 SNEGSKA (reference sequence). This CDR3 has 14 amino acids.

J is TRBJ2-3 and V is TRBV19; the D call from TCRdb, TRBD1, cannot be confirmed without DNA. The CDR3 runs 15 residues. From germline, CDR1 is LNHDA and CDR2 SQIVND (reference sequence). The CDR3 here is CASGAQGARADTQYF.

The J gene is TRBJ2-3, the V gene TRBV12-3 or TRBV12-4; TCRdb returns TRBD1, unconfirmable since there is no DNA. This CDR3 is 16 amino acids long. CDR3 sequence reads: CASSFGQGKGTDTQYF.

CDR3 protein: CASSQATGRGKLFF. The chain links TRBV14 to TRBJ1-4; TCRdb picks TRBD1, but there is no DNA to check that call. Germline V gives CDR1 SGHDN, CDR2 FVKESK. The CDR3 spans 14 residues.

This sequence joins TRBV20-1 and TRBJ2-7; TCRdb's D call of TRBD1 is untestable without DNA. The CDR3 extends over 16 amino acids. Germline CDR1 and CDR2: DFQATT and SNEGSKA (reference sequence). The chain's CDR3 is CSAPPVAQTSYYEQYF.

This CDR3 is CASSYDRFSGELFF. The chain recombines TRBV7-3 with TRBJ2-2; the D call of TRBD1 rests on TCRdb alone, since no DNA is present to check it. CDR1 and CDR2 from the germline V gene are SGHTA and FQGTGA. CDR3 size: 14 residues.

This chain joins TRBV7-9 and TRBJ2-1; no DNA is available, so the TRBD2 call from TCRdb remains unchecked. The germline V gene encodes CDR1 SEHNR and CDR2 FQNEAQ (reference sequence). The CDR3 is 16 residues long. CDR3 protein: CASSAGLAGGNNEQFF.

V and J are TRBV4-1 and TRBJ2-2; TCRdb picks TRBD2, but there is no DNA to check that call. CDR1 and CDR2 (germline): MGHRA, YSYEKL. This CDR3 region has 16 residues. CDR3 loop: CASSRLERVHTGELFF.

The V call is TRBV6-2 or TRBV6-3, the J call TRBJ1-1; TCRdb calls TRBD1, which cannot be checked without DNA. Germline lookup yields CDR1 MNHEY and CDR2 SVGEGT. The CDR3 totals 12 residues. CDR3 in amino acids: CASSQGAAEAFF.

J is TRBJ2-1 and V is TRBV5-1; without DNA, the TCRdb call of TRBD2 cannot be checked. Germline assignment: CDR1 SGHRS and CDR2 YFSETQ. The CDR3 totals 16 residues. CDR3 amino acids: CASSLAAAGNYNEQFF.

The J gene is TRBJ2-3, the V gene TRBV29-1; TCRdb's assignment of TRBD1 cannot be checked, as there is no DNA. The CDR3 runs to 14 residues. Germline V gene data show CDR1 as SQVTM and CDR2 as ANQGSEA. CDR3 protein: CSEERSGGTDTQYF.

This sequence joins TRBV9 and TRBJ1-6; TCRdb names TRBD1, which stays unverified in the absence of DNA. CDR3 length equals 16 residues. Looked up from germline, CDR1 is SGDLS and CDR2 is YYNGEE. The CDR3 is CASSVDPQGGDSPLHF.

The chain combines TRBV6-5 with TRBJ2-2; as DNA is missing, the TRBD1 call by TCRdb cannot be tested. Germline V gene data show CDR1 as MNHEY and CDR2 as SVGAGI. The CDR3 consists of 16 residues. The CDR3: CASSRTGGVYTGELFF.

The chain couples TRBV6-5 to TRBJ2-5; TCRdb's assignment of TRBD1 cannot be checked, as there is no DNA. The CDR3 is made up of 16 amino acids. The germline CDR1 and CDR2 sequences are MNHEY and SVGAGI. CDR3 sequence: CASRRRQGAHPETQYF.

This chain uses TRBV6-1 with TRBJ1-4. Germline lookup yields CDR1 MNHNS and CDR2 SASEGT. The CDR3 has 13 residues. The CDR3 loop is CASSDDRTEKLFF.

The rearrangement links TRBV30 to TRBJ2-7; TCRdb's assignment of TRBD1 cannot be checked, as there is no DNA. Germline V CDR1 and CDR2: GTSNPN, SVGIG (reference sequence). The CDR3 is 12 amino acids. This chain's CDR3 is CAWSQGGYEQYF.